These 8 T cell receptor beta chains were sequenced from one sample in a study of vaccination effects on CD4 cells after COVID-19. The antigens for these receptors are not known. Data came from immunoSEQ multiplex PCR; TCRdb stores just in-frame clones and leaves some out. Altogether about 40,000 clones are present, more than 65% being singletons, with the ten largest covering roughly 8.4%. Following a 10-day culture, CD4+ T cells were purified. Two doses of either BNT162b2 or mRNA-1273 were given to each participant. Sequenced material: CD4+ T cells from PBMCs cultured without peptide, taken after COVID-19 vaccination. Receptors were obtained from a human donor who received a COVID-19 vaccine.

This clone was seen a handful of times. This rearrangement joins TRBV10-2 to TRBJ1-2, with 11 bases lining up with TRBD1. Germline CDR1 WSHSY, CDR2 SAAADI. CDR3 length: 15 amino acids. J gave up 2 bases and V 7 bases, and 6 bases lay outside the gene matches. DNA for the CDR3: TGCGCCAGCACCGGACAGGGGGCGGGAAACTATGGCTACACCTTC. As protein: CASTGQGAGNYGYTF.

This rearrangement joins TRBV4-1 to TRBJ1-2; possibly TRBD1 for D (6 bases). Per germline, CDR1 MGHRA and CDR2 YSYEKL. This CDR3 has 18 residues. V was pared by 1 base and J by 1 base, with 19 bases between. The CDR3 coding sequence is TGCGCCAGCAGCCAAGTAGGCCGACAGGCGACAAGTAACTATGGCTACACCTTC. Its translation is CASSQVGRQATSNYGYTF.

The chain joins TRBV30 to TRBJ1-5, with D perhaps matching TRBD1 (6 bases). This CDR3 is built from 15 residues. In germline, CDR1 is GTSNPN, CDR2 SVGIG (reference sequence). V was clipped by 2 bases and J by 5 bases, with 16 bases between them. CDR3 loop: CAWSPNTAGDQPQHF. The CDR3 DNA follows: TGTGCCTGGAGTCCCAATACAGCAGGGGATCAGCCCCAGCATTTT.

Concerning this clone itself: The sample holds other DNA sequences that translate to the same CDR3. CDR3 sequence: CASSLWAGGQETQYF. In DNA form, the CDR3 reads TGCGCCAGCAGCTTGTGGGCGGGGGGGCAAGAGACCCAGTACTTC. The J gene is TRBJ2-5, the V gene TRBV5-1; TRBD2 matches at 9 bases. V shed 1 base, J shed 2 bases, and the junction held 3 bases outside the gene matches. The CDR3 has 15 residues. The germline gives CDR1 SGHRS, CDR2 YFSETQ.

The chain uses TRBV2 and TRBJ2-7; 9 bases agree with TRBD2. CDR1 and CDR2 (germline): SNHLY, FYNNEI. V was clipped by 2 bases and J by 4 bases; unmatched bases: 18. CDR3 length equals 19 residues. For the CDR3, the DNA is TGTGCCAGCAGTGAAAGGGTGCTAGCGGGAACCCGGGGGGGTTACGAGCAGTACTTC. This gives the protein CASSERVLAGTRGGYEQYF.

The chain employs TRBV7-7 and TRBJ2-1, with D perhaps TRBD1 or TRBD2 (5 bases each). The CDR3 has 13 residues. Germline V gives CDR1 SSHAT, CDR2 FNYEAQ (reference sequence). Trimming took 6 bases from V and 11 from J, leaving 17 bases between them. CDR3 sequence reads: CASSSAGTDKQFF. Written as DNA, the CDR3 is TGTGCCAGCAGTTCCGCCGGGACCGACAAGCAGTTCTTC. Looking up the rest from reference TRBV7-7 and TRBJ2-1 gives the full variable domain: GAGVSQSPRYKVTKRGQDVTLRCDPISSHATLYWYQQALGQGPEFLTYFNYEAQPDKSGLPSDRFSAERPEGSISTLTIQRTEQRDSAMYRCASSSAGTDKQFFGPGTRLTVL.

The chain uses TRBV25-1 and TRBJ2-1; D possibly uses TRBD1 or TRBD2 (5 bases each). CDR3 size: 16 residues. The V gene lost 7 bases and the J gene lost 2 bases, with 18 bases spanning the gap. The V gene's germline CDR1 is MGHDK and CDR2 SYGVNS. This CDR3 is CASTARDGVAYNEQFF. As DNA, the CDR3 is TGTGCCAGCACCGCTAGGGACGGGGTTGCCTACAATGAGCAGTTCTTC.

With respect to this clone: The same CDR3 can be traced to other DNA sequences in this sample. Here the CDR3 reads CAISESGTANTEAFF. The CDR3, as DNA: TGTGCCATCAGTGAGTCGGGGACAGCGAACACTGAAGCTTTCTTT. V is TRBV10-3 and J is TRBJ1-1, with 7 bases matching TRBD1. Looked up from germline, CDR1 is ENHRY and CDR2 is SYGVKD. CDR3 size: 15 residues. Trimming removed 0 bases from V and 1 base from J; junction bases left unmatched: 2.